The 28 T cell receptor beta chains below come from one sample, sequenced in a study of blood T cell repertoires in COVID-19. Repertoires were generated with immunoSEQ multiplex PCR, while TCRdb's copy carries only in-frame clones and drops some. The profile shows about 330,000 clones, 65% to 90% of them singletons. What was sequenced was peripheral blood. The origin of the receptors is a human donor in a cohort sampled during active COVID-19.

The chain joins TRBV19 to TRBJ2-1; 9 bases align to TRBD1. CDR1 and CDR2 (germline): LNHDA, SQIVND (reference sequence). This CDR3 has 15 residues. The V segment lost 5 bases and the J segment 5 bases; nucleotides outside the gene matches: 7. The chain's CDR3 is CASSSHRDRDNEQFF. CDR3 coding DNA: TGTGCCAGTAGTTCGCACCGGGACAGGGACAATGAGCAGTTCTTC. Supplemented by reference TRBV19 and TRBJ2-1, the full variable domain reads DGGITQSPKYLFRKEGQNVTLSCEQNLNHDAMYWYRQDPGQGLRLIYYSQIVNDFQKGDIAEGYSVSREKKESFPLTVTSAQKNPTAFYLCASSSHRDRDNEQFFGPGTRLTVL.

The genes are TRBV3-1 (or the pseudogene TRBV3-2) and TRBJ1-3, with D unresolved. V lost 1 base, J lost 3 bases, and 7 bases lay in between. This CDR3 spans 14 amino acids. CDR1 is LGHDT, CDR2 YNNKEL, per germline (reference sequence). As DNA, the CDR3 is TGTGCCAGCAGCCAAGTACAGAGTGGAAACACCATATATTTT. Translating it yields CASSQVQSGNTIYF.

The rearrangement links TRBV6-5 to TRBJ1-5; D perhaps matches TRBD1 (5 bases). Germline CDR1 reads MNHEY; CDR2 reads SVGAGI. V was shortened by 7 bases and J by 7 bases, with 17 bases between the two germline ends. The CDR3 spans 14 residues. The CDR3 region has the DNA TGTGCCAGCACCCAGGGAGGAAGAGGCCAGCCCCAGCATTTT. Amino acids: CASTQGGRGQPQHF.

The chain recombines TRBV5-4 with TRBJ2-7; 9 bases fit TRBD1. The ends lost 4 bases at V and 5 bases at J; junction bases unmatched: 4. From germline, CDR1 is SGHNT and CDR2 YYREEE (reference sequence). CDR3 size: 13 residues. The CDR3 sequence is CASSRGQGDEQYF. CDR3 DNA: TGTGCCAGCAGCAGGGGACAGGGTGACGAGCAGTACTTC.

Only one count was recorded for this clone. The rearrangement uses TRBV30 and TRBJ1-1, with 10 bases that match TRBD1. V gave up 1 base and J gave up 1 base; unmatched junction bases: 9. Germline CDR1 GTSNPN, CDR2 SVGIG (reference sequence). CDR3 length: 17 amino acids. The CDR3 coding sequence is TGTGCCTGGAGTGCCTCACGACAGGGGGCGACGAACACTGAAGCTTTCTTT. It encodes CAWSASRQGATNTEAFF.

The V call is TRBV6-2 or TRBV6-3, the J call TRBJ1-3; D is undetermined. CDR3 length: 14 amino acids. V lost 0 bases and J lost 4, with 7 bases in between. CDR1 and CDR2 (germline): MNHEY, SVGEGT. This chain's CDR3 is CASSYSNTGNTIYF. Written as DNA, the CDR3 is TGTGCCAGCAGTTACTCGAACACAGGAAACACCATATATTTT.

The CDR3 region is CASSLGLGLAEGFNEQFF. The DNA of the CDR3 is TGTGCCAGCAGCTTAGGATTGGGACTAGCGGAAGGTTTCAATGAGCAGTTCTTC. This chain links TRBV7-9 with TRBJ2-1; 11 bases fit TRBD2. With 1 base clipped from V and 6 bases from J, the junction kept 11 bases outside the gene matches. The V gene's germline CDR1 is SEHNR and CDR2 FQNEAQ (reference sequence). CDR3 size: 18 residues.

V and J are TRBV7-2 and TRBJ2-2; D unresolved. From germline, CDR1 is SGHTA and CDR2 FQGNSA. The ends were cut back, 1 base at V and 2 bases at J, with 8 bases in the middle. The length of the CDR3 is 15 residues. The CDR3 protein is CASSLDQVNTGELFF. The CDR3 DNA sequence: TGTGCCAGCAGCTTAGATCAGGTTAACACCGGGGAGCTGTTTTTT.

The chain combines TRBV5-8 with TRBJ2-7; D might be TRBD1 (6 bases). The germline CDR1 and CDR2 sequences are SGHTS and YDEGEE. V shed 6 bases and J shed 3 bases, with 10 bases lying between them. This CDR3 spans 12 amino acids. CDR3 nucleotide sequence: TGTGCCAGCACCCCAGGGGTCTACGAGCAGTACTTC. Amino acid sequence: CASTPGVYEQYF. Full variable domain (remainder filled in from reference TRBV5-8 and TRBJ2-7): EAGVTQSPTHLIKTRGQQATLRCSPISGHTSVYWYQQALGLGLQFLLWYDEGEERNRGNFPPRFSGRQFPNYSSELNVNALELEDSALYLCASTPGVYEQYFGPGTRLTVT.

The genes are TRBV18 and TRBJ2-1; D might be TRBD1 (6 bases). V shed 6 bases and J shed 6 bases, with 21 bases lying between them. The germline CDR1 and CDR2 sequences are KGHSH and LQKENI. CDR3 size: 16 residues. CDR3 residues: CASSPTVGAVSNEQFF. The CDR3 DNA reads as TGTGCCAGCTCCCCCACTGTGGGGGCCGTCTCCAATGAGCAGTTCTTC. The whole variable domain, remainder taken from reference TRBV18 and TRBJ2-1, is NAGVMQNPRHLVRRRGQEARLRCSPMKGHSHVYWYRQLPEEGLKFMVYLQKENIIDESGMPKERFSAEFPKEGPSILRIQQVVRGDSAAYFCASSPTVGAVSNEQFFGPGTRLTVL.

The chain joins TRBV30 to TRBJ1-6; D is unresolved. The germline V gene has CDR1 GTSNPN and CDR2 SVGIG (reference sequence). This CDR3 has 12 amino acids. The V end lost 5 bases, the J end lost 10 bases, and 12 bases lay between the germline ends. CDR3 protein: CAWAGRLSPLHF. CDR3 DNA: TGTGCCTGGGCGGGTAGACTCTCACCCCTCCACTTT.

This CDR3 reads CASSVPAGGGGYTF. The CDR3 DNA reads TGTGCCAGCAGCGTCCCTGCAGGGGGCGGGGGCTACACCTTC. The gene calls are TRBV9 and TRBJ1-2; 8 bases are a match to TRBD1. The ends lost 2 bases at V and 8 bases at J; junction bases unmatched: 8. The CDR3 totals 14 residues. Germline V gene data show CDR1 as SGDLS and CDR2 as YYNGEE.

The J gene is TRBJ1-4, the V gene TRBV10-2, with 7 bases lining up with TRBD1. V shed 8 bases and J 7 bases; nucleotides not matched to a gene: 4. CDR3 size: 12 residues. In germline, CDR1 is WSHSY, CDR2 SAAADI. CDR3 loop: CASRQGSEKLFF. For the CDR3, the DNA is TGCGCCAGCCGACAGGGAAGTGAAAAACTGTTTTTT.

Details on this clone: A read error may produce the germline difference seen at one junction end. This chain joins TRBV7-3 and TRBJ2-1; D not resolved. The CDR3 length is 13 residues. Germline-derived CDR1 and CDR2 are SGHTA and FQGTGA. Here the CDR3 DNA reads TGTGCCAGCAGCCGAGACTCCGACAATGAGCAGTTCTTC. Translating gives CASSRDSDNEQFF.

The CDR3 here is CASMRTGGNEQYF. The CDR3 coding sequence is TGTGCCAGTATGAGGACAGGAGGCAACGAGCAGTACTTC. The chain uses TRBV19 and TRBJ2-7; 7 bases align to TRBD1. The CDR3 covers 13 residues. V dropped 7 bases and J dropped 5; count of bases not matched to a gene: 8. Germline V gene data show CDR1 as LNHDA and CDR2 as SQIVND (reference sequence).

V usage is TRBV4-1 and J usage is TRBJ1-4, with a possible D match to TRBD1 (6 bases). The ends were cut back, 1 base at V and 2 bases at J, with 8 bases in the middle. The CDR3 is made up of 15 amino acids. Looked up from germline, CDR1 is MGHRA and CDR2 is YSYEKL. Here the CDR3 reads CASSQVDRTNEKLFF. CDR3 nucleotide sequence: TGCGCCAGCAGCCAAGTAGACAGGACTAATGAAAAACTGTTTTTT.

This chain links TRBV7-9 with TRBJ1-4, with TRBD1 matching 9 bases. The CDR3 extends over 18 amino acids. Germline V CDR1 and CDR2: SEHNR, FQNEAQ (reference sequence). V lost 3 bases, J lost 7 bases, and 15 bases stayed unmatched. This CDR3 reads CASSLASKYRGQGEKLFF. The CDR3 nucleotides read TGTGCCAGCAGCTTGGCTAGTAAATACAGGGGGCAAGGTGAAAAACTGTTTTTT. Together with reference TRBV7-9 and TRBJ1-4, the CDR3 gives the full variable domain: DTGVSQNPRHKITKRGQNVTFRCDPISEHNRLYWYRQTLGQGPEFLTYFQNEAQLEKSRLLSDRFSAERPKGSFSTLEIQRTEQGDSAMYLCASSLASKYRGQGEKLFFGSGTQLSVL.

This sequence joins TRBV7-9 and TRBJ2-3; 9 bases fit TRBD1. V was clipped by 5 bases and J by 1 base; unmatched bases: 13. The CDR3 is 18 amino acids. In germline, CDR1 is SEHNR, CDR2 FQNEAQ (reference sequence). Here the CDR3 reads CASSPRDRVIFGTDTQYF. The CDR3 DNA reads TGTGCCAGCAGCCCGAGGGACAGGGTGATTTTTGGCACAGATACGCAGTATTTT.

This clone came up once. V and J are TRBV7-8 and TRBJ1-1, with 10 positions matching TRBD1. The CDR3 is 16 residues long. From germline, CDR1 is SGHVS and CDR2 FQNEAQ. V lost 5 bases, J lost 0 bases, and 6 bases stayed unmatched. The chain's CDR3 is CASSRRTGGVNTEAFF. In nucleotides, the CDR3 is TGTGCCAGCAGCCGGCGGACAGGGGGAGTGAACACTGAAGCTTTCTTT.

The chain couples TRBV3-1 (or the pseudogene TRBV3-2) to TRBJ2-3; 13 bases are a match to TRBD2. With V trimmed by 3 bases and J by 5 bases, 2 bases remained unmatched. The germline CDR1 and CDR2 sequences are LGHDT and YNNKEL (reference sequence). This CDR3 contains 15 residues. CDR3 sequence (DNA): TGTGCCAGCAGCCACACTAGCGGGGGGGGAGATACGCAGTATTTT. Its protein product is CASSHTSGGGDTQYF.

This sequence joins TRBV7-8 and TRBJ1-6; TRBD1 is a possible D gene (6 bases). Germline V lookup: CDR1 SGHVS, CDR2 FQNEAQ. Trimming cost V 3 bases and J 0 bases, with 12 bases left between them. This CDR3 spans 17 amino acids. The CDR3 DNA follows: TGTGCCAGCAGCTTCGGACAGTGGAGCTCCTATAATTCACCCCTCCACTTT. This gives the protein CASSFGQWSSYNSPLHF.

The rearrangement links TRBV6-5 to TRBJ1-1; unclear D gene. The germline gives CDR1 MNHEY, CDR2 SVGAGI. The germline V and J ends were trimmed by 10 bases and 10 bases, with 22 bases remaining between them. The CDR3 extends over 13 amino acids. The CDR3 spells CATTGSGGQPAFF. CDR3 coding DNA: TGTGCCACCACCGGTTCAGGCGGGCAACCAGCTTTCTTT.

The chain links TRBV5-4 to TRBJ1-1; 9 bases match TRBD1. Germline CDR1 and CDR2: SGHNT and YYREEE (reference sequence). The CDR3 spans 14 residues. V was pared by 4 bases and J by 10 bases, with 11 bases of the junction left unmatched. Here the CDR3 DNA reads TGTGCCAGCAGCCCCCAGGGACAGGGCTGGGGAGCTTTCTTT. Amino acid sequence: CASSPQGQGWGAFF.

The chain uses TRBV15 and TRBJ1-4, with D possibly being TRBD1 (6 bases). Germline V gives CDR1 LNHNV, CDR2 YYDKDF (reference sequence). The CDR3 has 13 amino acids. V dropped 4 bases and J dropped 4 bases, with 7 bases sitting between them. The CDR3 DNA is TGTGCCACCAGCACAGGGGTTAATGAAAAACTGTTTTTT. Amino acids: CATSTGVNEKLFF.

The gene calls are TRBV30 and TRBJ1-4, with 7 positions matching TRBD1. This CDR3 is 12 amino acids long. Trimming at V came to 5 bases and at J to 6 bases, leaving 3 bases not matched to a gene. CDR1 and CDR2 (germline): GTSNPN, SVGIG (reference sequence). The CDR3 region is CAWSQGDEKLFF. The CDR3 region has the DNA TGTGCCTGGTCTCAGGGGGATGAAAAACTGTTTTTT.

This chain uses TRBV29-1 with TRBJ2-1; D possibly corresponds to TRBD2 (5 bases). Trimming stripped 4 bases from V and 6 bases from J, with 19 bases between. The CDR3 is 15 amino acids. CDR1 is SQVTM, CDR2 ANQGSEA, per germline. The CDR3 DNA reads as TGCAGCGTTGTTGCCCCCCTAGCTGCTCGCAATGAGCAGTTCTTC. It encodes CSVVAPLAARNEQFF.

This clone was detected only once. This sequence joins TRBV19 and TRBJ1-1; no firm D call. The germline V and J ends were trimmed by 6 bases and 3 bases, with 17 bases remaining between them. This CDR3 contains 15 residues. From germline, CDR1 is LNHDA and CDR2 SQIVND (reference sequence). In DNA form, the CDR3 reads TGTGCCAGTAGCCCCTGGGAGATCACGGACACTGAAGCTTTCTTT. Its protein product is CASSPWEITDTEAFF. Complete variable domain (other parts from reference TRBV19 and TRBJ1-1): DGGITQSPKYLFRKEGQNVTLSCEQNLNHDAMYWYRQDPGQGLRLIYYSQIVNDFQKGDIAEGYSVSREKKESFPLTVTSAQKNPTAFYLCASSPWEITDTEAFFGQGTRLTVV.

The chain combines TRBV27 with TRBJ1-2; possibly TRBD1 for D (5 bases). The V gene lost 0 bases and the J gene lost 1 base, with 6 bases spanning the gap. Germline CDR1 and CDR2: MNHEY and SMNVEV (reference sequence). The CDR3 contains 14 residues. In DNA form, the CDR3 reads TGTGCCAGCAGTTTATCGGGACTTAACTATGGCTACACCTTC. Its protein is CASSLSGLNYGYTF.